The next 24 T cell receptor beta chains were all read from a single sample in a study of shared clonotypes between healthy human individuals. Assay used: immunoSEQ multiplex PCR; TCRdb lists only in-frame clones, some missing. Of 950,000 to 1,300,000 clones listed, roughly 70% are singletons. Sequences were obtained from memory CD4+ T cells sorted from blood. As to subset: CD45RA-negative fraction. These receptors came from a man younger than 30 in good health.

The V and J genes are TRBV7-8 and TRBJ2-7; 8 bases are a match to TRBD1. The CDR3 contains 16 residues. The V gene's germline CDR1 is SGHVS and CDR2 FQNEAQ. Unmatched junction bases numbered 11, after V lost 2 bases and J lost 5 bases. The CDR3 protein is CASSLIEGQGNHEQYF. In DNA form, the CDR3 reads TGTGCCAGCAGCTTAATCGAAGGACAGGGTAATCACGAGCAGTACTTC.

The chain carries TRBV7-2 and TRBJ2-3, with 8 nucleotides matching TRBD2. In germline, CDR1 is SGHTA, CDR2 FQGNSA. The CDR3 covers 19 residues. J gave up 2 bases and V 5 bases, and 18 bases lay outside the gene matches. CDR3 nucleotides: TGTGCCAGCAGCCCGGGCCAGGTTTGGGTACTAGCGGACACAGATACGCAGTATTTT. Translation gives CASSPGQVWVLADTDTQYF.

This chain uses TRBV7-2 with TRBJ1-1; D unresolved. The CDR3 runs to 15 residues. V shed 2 bases and J shed 1 base, with 11 bases lying between them. Germline lookup yields CDR1 SGHTA and CDR2 FQGNSA. The DNA of the CDR3 is TGTGCCAGCAGCTTAAACCCTGACCCGAACACTGAAGCTTTCTTT. Translated, it gives CASSLNPDPNTEAFF. Drawing the rest from reference TRBV7-2 and TRBJ1-1, the complete variable domain is GAGVSQSPSNKVTEKGKDVELRCDPISGHTALYWYRQSLGQGLEFLIYFQGNSAPDKSGLPSDRFSAERTGGSVSTLTIQRTQQEDSAVYLCASSLNPDPNTEAFFGQGTRLTVV.

At least ten counts were recorded for this clone. This sample includes further DNA sequences coding for the same CDR3. J is TRBJ1-2 and V is TRBV18; D remains ambiguous. V shed 3 bases and J shed 5 bases, with 13 bases lying between them. The CDR3 sequence is 14 residues long. Germline-derived CDR1 and CDR2 are KGHSH and LQKENI. CDR3 sequence: CASSPSYPGYGYTF. DNA of the CDR3: TGTGCCAGCTCACCCAGTTACCCGGGATATGGCTACACCTTC.

The genes are TRBV28 and TRBJ1-5; maybe TRBD1 (5 bases). V gave up 3 bases and J gave up 2 bases, with 11 bases separating them. CDR3 length: 15 residues. Germline CDR1 and CDR2: MDHEN and SYDVKM. The CDR3 loop is CASSFEGSGNQPQHF. In DNA form, the CDR3 reads TGTGCCAGCAGTTTTGAGGGGTCGGGCAATCAGCCCCAGCATTTT. Filled out from reference TRBV28 and TRBJ1-5, the complete variable domain reads DVKVTQSSRYLVKRTGEKVFLECVQDMDHENMFWYRQDPGLGLRLIYFSYDVKMKEKGDIPEGYSVSREKKERFSLILESASTNQTSMYLCASSFEGSGNQPQHFGDGTRLSIL.

This clone was counted at least ten times. The chain carries TRBV6-9 and TRBJ1-2, with D unresolved. Germline V gene data show CDR1 as MNHGY and CDR2 as SVAAGI. Trimming removed 4 bases at V and 8 bases at J, with 2 bases between. The CDR3 totals 9 residues. The CDR3 reads CASSLGYTF. CDR3 sequence (DNA): TGTGCCAGCAGTTTAGGCTACACCTTC.

The chain combines TRBV15 with TRBJ2-5; D ambiguous. CDR3 length: 13 residues. With 0 bases removed from V and 7 bases from J, the gap between germline ends came to 9 bases. Looked up from germline, CDR1 is LNHNV and CDR2 is YYDKDF (reference sequence). The CDR3 DNA is TGTGCCACCAGCAGAGACGGGTACTCGACCCAGTACTTC. The encoded protein is CATSRDGYSTQYF.

Concerning this clone: One end of the junction is discordant with germline, which a read error may explain. The chain links TRBV7-3 to TRBJ1-1; no firm D call. Germline CDR1 is SGHTA and CDR2 is FQGTGA. The CDR3 loop spans 13 amino acids. CDR3 residues: CASRLTRNTEAFF. CDR3 DNA: TGTGCCAGCAGATTAACGAGAAACACTGAAGCTTTCTTT.

This clone was seen once. The same CDR3 also results from other DNA sequences found in this sample. The V call is TRBV18, the J call TRBJ1-4; D perhaps matches TRBD1 (5 bases). The V gene lost 3 bases and the J gene lost 5 bases, with 7 bases spanning the gap. The CDR3 sequence is 13 residues long. Germline loops: CDR1 KGHSH, CDR2 LQKENI. The CDR3 protein is CASSPGQNEKLFF. The CDR3 region has the DNA TGTGCCAGCTCACCGGGGCAGAATGAAAAACTGTTTTTT.

V gene TRBV5-1 combines with J gene TRBJ1-5; a possible D gene is TRBD1 (6 bases). Germline CDR1 and CDR2: SGHRS and YFSETQ. The CDR3 is 16 residues long. The V and J ends lost 0 bases and 3 bases respectively, with 13 bases between them. The CDR3 protein is CASSLGGARVNQPQHF. In DNA form, the CDR3 reads TGCGCCAGCAGCTTGGGGGGGGCGCGGGTCAATCAGCCCCAGCATTTT. The whole variable domain, remainder taken from reference TRBV5-1 and TRBJ1-5, is KAGVTQTPRYLIKTRGQQVTLSCSPISGHRSVSWYQQTPGQGLQFLFEYFSETQRNKGNFPGRFSGRQFSNSRSEMNVSTLELGDSALYLCASSLGGARVNQPQHFGDGTRLSIL.

J is TRBJ1-5 and V is TRBV19, with 10 bases matching TRBD1. Germline V CDR1 and CDR2: LNHDA, SQIVND (reference sequence). V shed 2 bases and J 4 bases; nucleotides not matched to a gene: 5. The CDR3 length is 16 residues. CDR3 DNA sequence: TGTGCCAGTAGTATACCCGGGACAGGGGATAATCAGCCCCAGCATTTT. Its translation: CASSIPGTGDNQPQHF.

In this sample, this clone turned up a few times. The junction and the germline gene differ at one end; a read error may be behind it. J is TRBJ1-3 and V is TRBV2, with a possible D match to TRBD1 (5 bases). Germline V CDR1 and CDR2: SNHLY, FYNNEI. The CDR3 loop spans 14 amino acids. In nucleotides, the CDR3 is TGTGCCAGCAGTGGTGGTGGGGCTGGTAACACCATATATTTT. Translation: CASSGGGAGNTIYF.

This clone was counted a few times. The chain's CDR3 is CAWKPKRGASYEQYF. The CDR3 region has the DNA TGTGCCTGGAAGCCTAAGCGGGGAGCTTCCTACGAGCAGTACTTC. The chain joins TRBV30 to TRBJ2-5, with 7 bases identical to TRBD2. The J call could be wrong; TRBJ2-7 is a better fit for the DNA end. This CDR3 contains 15 residues. CDR1 and CDR2 from the germline V gene are GTSNPN and SVGIG (reference sequence).

The V and J genes are TRBV5-6 and TRBJ1-2; the D is unclear. The CDR3 sequence is 14 residues long. The V end was cut by 0 bases, the J end by 6 bases, with 12 bases between. The germline CDR1 and CDR2 sequences are SGHDT and YYEEEE. The DNA of the CDR3 is TGTGCCAGCAGCTTGGGCGGAATCGTCGATGGCTACACCTTC. Residues: CASSLGGIVDGYTF.

As for this clone: Within the sample, other DNA sequences also encode this same CDR3. This chain joins TRBV5-4 and TRBJ2-1; 11 bases align to TRBD2. The germline gives CDR1 SGHNT, CDR2 YYREEE (reference sequence). V shed 0 bases and J 7 bases; nucleotides not matched to a gene: 3. The CDR3 has 15 residues. This CDR3 is CASSLGLAGLNEQFF. The CDR3 DNA reads as TGTGCCAGCAGCTTGGGACTAGCGGGATTGAATGAGCAGTTCTTC.

The rearrangement uses TRBV4-3 and TRBJ2-1; 7 bases are a match to TRBD2. The length of the CDR3 is 14 residues. V was clipped by 1 base and J by 9 bases; unmatched bases: 6. The germline V gene has CDR1 LGHNA and CDR2 YSLEER. The CDR3 region is CASSQAVRGTEQFF. Here the CDR3 DNA reads TGCGCCAGCAGCCAAGCAGTGCGGGGGACTGAGCAGTTCTTC.

This chain connects TRBV30 to TRBJ1-4, with a tentative D call TRBD1 (6 bases). V lost 4 bases and J 5 bases, leaving 11 bases between the germline ends. The CDR3 totals 13 residues. CDR1 and CDR2 (germline): GTSNPN, SVGIG (reference sequence). The CDR3, as DNA: TGTGCCTGGACAGGACAGCCAAATGAAAAACTGTTTTTT. Translated: CAWTGQPNEKLFF.

The chain uses TRBV6-4 and TRBJ1-2; possibly TRBD1 for D (6 bases). CDR1 MRHNA and CDR2 SNTAGT come from the germline V gene. Trimming took off 9 bases at V and 1 base at J, with 30 bases between the two ends. There are 19 residues in the CDR3. The CDR3 is CARDSDRGGRLWVNYGYTF. CDR3 bases: TGTGCCAGAGACAGCGATAGGGGGGGGAGGTTGTGGGTTAACTATGGCTACACCTTC.

The V and J genes are TRBV28 and TRBJ1-6; TRBD1 might be the D (5 bases). Germline V lookup: CDR1 MDHEN, CDR2 SYDVKM. The CDR3 covers 14 residues. Deletions cut 7 bases from V and 9 bases from J, with 16 bases between. The CDR3 sequence: CASTALQRGSPLHF. In DNA, the CDR3 is TGTGCCAGCACCGCTCTCCAAAGGGGTTCACCCCTCCACTTT. The whole variable domain, filled in from reference TRBV28 and TRBJ1-6, reads DVKVTQSSRYLVKRTGEKVFLECVQDMDHENMFWYRQDPGLGLRLIYFSYDVKMKEKGDIPEGYSVSREKKERFSLILESASTNQTSMYLCASTALQRGSPLHFGNGTRLTVT.

This clone showed up just a few times. The CDR3 protein is CASSPAGGHNEKLFF. CDR3 in DNA: TGTGCCAGCAGCCCGGCAGGGGGCCATAATGAAAAACTGTTTTTT. The chain combines TRBV21-1 with TRBJ1-4; the D call TRBD1 from the table was never checked on the DNA. TRBV21-1 has pseudogene status. This CDR3 has 15 amino acids.

The rearrangement uses TRBV4-3 and TRBJ2-3; 14 positions match TRBD2. There are 18 residues in the CDR3. The V segment lost 4 bases and the J segment 4 bases; nucleotides outside the gene matches: 10. Germline assignment: CDR1 LGHNA and CDR2 YSLEER. In nucleotides, the CDR3 is TGCGCCAGCAGCCGGGGAACGGGACTAGCGGGAGAGGCAGATACGCAGTATTTT. Protein sequence: CASSRGTGLAGEADTQYF.

This clone was counted only a few times. The chain is built from TRBV7-8 and TRBJ2-1, with TRBD2 as a possible D gene (6 bases). V was cut by 5 bases and J by 3 bases, with 29 bases left in between. The CDR3 spans 20 residues. Germline CDR1 and CDR2: SGHVS and FQNEAQ. CDR3 residues: CASSRHPTSPANQDYNEQFF. The CDR3, as DNA: TGTGCCAGCAGCCGACACCCTACTAGCCCTGCAAACCAAGACTACAATGAGCAGTTCTTC.

This clone was detected ten times or more. DNA of the CDR3: TGTGCCAGCAGCGGACCCCGTGGTAGCGGGAGCTACGAGCAGTACTTC. The encoded protein is CASSGPRGSGSYEQYF. The rearrangement uses TRBV27 and TRBJ2-7; 9 bases match TRBD2. Germline V gives CDR1 MNHEY, CDR2 SMNVEV (reference sequence). Unmatched junction bases numbered 12, after V lost 6 bases and J lost 3 bases. The CDR3 contains 16 residues.

This clone was seen only once. J is TRBJ2-3 and V is TRBV29-1; a possible D gene is TRBD2 (5 bases). Germline CDR1 reads SQVTM; CDR2 reads ANQGSEA. Between the trimmed V and J ends, which lost 4 bases and 3 bases, there was a span of 11 bases. The CDR3 totals 13 residues. CDR3 region: CSVGPGRTDTQYF. The DNA of the CDR3 is TGCAGCGTTGGGCCGGGGAGAACAGATACGCAGTATTTT.